These T cell receptor beta chains were read from a single sample in a study of cytomegalovirus exposure and HLA in healthy donors. TCRdb keeps only in-frame clones here, not all; method: immunoSEQ multiplex PCR. The table records 150,000 to 200,000 clones, roughly 76% of them present only once. Sequenced input: PBMCs. These receptor sequences come from a woman aged 18-29 years in good health and CMV-seropositive. CDR3s include the opening cysteine and the closing phenylalanine or tryptophan. The D gene is left open where the match is weak. A row's size may be missing; if present it is once, few, many or a size class.

clone_size	j_call	d_call	v_call	cdr3_aa	cdr3_nt
.	TRBJ1-1	TRBD1	TRBV4-2	CASSQDRGRNTEAFF	TGTGCCAGCAGCCAAGACAGGGGGCGCAACACTGAAGCTTTCTTT
.	TRBJ1-6	.	TRBV4-1	CASSQVLIRGGTNSPLHF	TGCGCCAGCAGCCAAGTCCTAATACGGGGTGGCACCAATTCACCCCTCCACTTT
.	TRBJ2-5	TRBD1	TRBV7-9	CSSSSGQGNSQETQYF	TGTTCCAGCAGCTCGGGACAGGGGAACTCTCAGGAGACCCAGTACTTC
.	TRBJ1-4	TRBD1	TRBV9	CASSAGQANEKLFF	TGTGCCAGCAGCGCCGGACAGGCCAATGAAAAACTGTTTTTT
.	TRBJ1-1	.	TRBV18	CASAGAADTEAFF	TGTGCCAGCGCGGGGGCCGCGGACACTGAAGCTTTCTTT
once	TRBJ1-3	TRBD1	TRBV27	CASSPTGVYGNTIYF	TGTGCCAGCAGCCCGACAGGGGTTTATGGAAACACCATATATTTT
.	TRBJ2-7	.	TRBV11-2	CASRSFDRPPHEQYF	TGTGCCAGCAGGTCGTTCGACAGGCCTCCCCACGAGCAGTACTTC
few	TRBJ2-7	TRBD1	TRBV9	CASSVSGGYGEQYF	TGTGCCAGCAGCGTATCAGGGGGCTATGGCGAGCAGTACTTC
.	TRBJ2-7	TRBD1	TRBV11-2	CASSQQQGAFYEQYF	TGTGCCAGCAGCCAACAACAGGGGGCCTTCTACGAGCAGTACTTC
.	TRBJ1-2	.	TRBV5-1	CASSLGGPNGRTGYTF	TGCGCCAGCAGCTTGGGGGGGCCTAACGGCAGGACTGGCTACACCTTC
.	TRBJ2-7	.	TRBV29-1	CSVARGGSYEQYF	TGCAGCGTCGCCCGAGGGGGCTCCTACGAGCAGTACTTC
.	TRBJ1-4	TRBD1	TRBV6-5	CASSLIRGSEKLFF	TGTGCCAGCAGTTTGATCAGGGGGAGTGAAAAACTGTTTTTT
.	TRBJ1-4	TRBD1	TRBV30	CAWATGGKLFF	TGTGCCTGGGCTACAGGGGGAAAACTGTTTTTT
.	TRBJ2-5	TRBD2	TRBV27	CASSSGLAGGYQETQYF	TGTGCCAGCAGTTCAGGACTAGCGGGGGGGTACCAAGAGACCCAGTACTTC
.	TRBJ1-1	TRBD1	TRBV6-6	CASSYLGTGGNTEAFF	TGTGCCAGCAGTTACTTAGGTACAGGGGGGAACACTGAAGCTTTCTTT
.	TRBJ2-2	TRBD2	TRBV27	CASSFVGTSGEKTGELFF	TGTGCCAGCAGTTTCGTCGGAACTAGCGGGGAGAAAACCGGGGAGCTGTTTTTT
.	TRBJ1-2	.	TRBV7-9	CASSLVAGDHGYTF	TGTGCCAGCAGCTTAGTTGCAGGGGATCACGGCTACACCTTC
.	TRBJ1-4	.	TRBV7-9	CASSPTGWEKLFF	TGTGCCAGCAGCCCCACTGGTTGGGAAAAACTGTTTTTT
.	TRBJ1-1	.	TRBV4-1	CASSERTGLVEAFF	TGCGCCAGCAGCGAGCGTACAGGGTTGGTTGAAGCTTTCTTT
.	TRBJ1-5	.	TRBV30	CARTQENSNQPQHF	TGTGCCCGGACCCAAGAGAATAGCAATCAGCCCCAGCATTTT
once	TRBJ2-7	TRBD1	TRBV6-1	CASSQRGQTYEQYF	TGTGCCAGCAGCCAAAGGGGGCAGACCTACGAGCAGTACTTC
.	TRBJ2-1	TRBD2	TRBV11-3	CASSLGLANEQFF	TGTGCCAGCAGCCTAGGACTAGCCAATGAGCAGTTCTTC
once	TRBJ2-7	.	TRBV15	CATSRELDLEPYEQYF	TGTGCCACCAGCAGAGAATTAGACTTGGAGCCCTACGAGCAGTACTTC
.	TRBJ2-1	TRBD2	TRBV7-2	CASSLAWYGGAYNEQFF	TGTGCCAGCAGCTTAGCGTGGTACGGGGGGGCTTACAATGAGCAGTTCTTC
.	TRBJ2-3	TRBD2	TRBV6-4	CASSESGGGTDTQYF	TGTGCCAGCAGTGAGAGCGGGGGGGGCACAGATACGCAGTATTTT
.	TRBJ1-1	.	TRBV25-1	CASSELGRNTEAFF	TGTGCCAGCAGTGAATTAGGGAGGAACACTGAAGCTTTCTTT
.	TRBJ1-1	.	TRBV6-5	CASSYSRRVSTEAFF	TGTGCCAGCAGTTACTCGCGGAGGGTTAGCACTGAAGCTTTCTTT
.	TRBJ2-1	.	TRBV2	CASEGAGGSNEQFF	TGTGCCAGCGAGGGGGCGGGGGGAAGCAATGAGCAGTTCTTC
.	TRBJ2-5	.	TRBV30	CAFRTGSQYF	TGTGCCTTCCGAACGGGGTCCCAGTACTTC
.	TRBJ2-1	TRBD2	TRBV6-5	CASSILAGGEDEQFF	TGTGCCAGCAGTATACTAGCGGGGGGCGAGGATGAGCAGTTCTTC
.	TRBJ2-3	TRBD2	TRBV6-4	CASSDRRGGTDTQYF	TGTGCCAGCAGTGACCGGCGGGGGGGTACAGATACGCAGTATTTT
.	TRBJ2-3	TRBD2	TRBV29-1	CSGQESGGWDTQYF	TGCAGCGGTCAAGAGAGCGGGGGCTGGGATACGCAGTATTTT
.	TRBJ2-3	TRBD1	TRBV19	CASSAPRGGPDTQYF	TGTGCCAGTAGCGCGCCAAGAGGGGGCCCCGATACGCAGTATTTT
.	TRBJ1-1	.	TRBV12-5	CASGLSSNTEAFF	TGTGCTAGTGGTTTGAGCTCGAACACTGAAGCTTTCTTT
few	TRBJ1-2	TRBD1	TRBV10-2	CASSDPVDRLVYGYTF	TGCGCCAGCAGTGACCCCGTGGACAGGCTTGTATATGGCTACACCTTC
.	TRBJ1-2	TRBD1	TRBV19	CASTWDSNNYGYTF	TGTGCCAGCACCTGGGACAGTAATAACTATGGCTACACCTTC
.	TRBJ2-5	.	TRBV6-5	CASSRTVEETQYF	TGTGCCAGCAGCCGCACCGTAGAGGAGACCCAGTACTTC
.	TRBJ1-6	TRBD1	TRBV2	CASAEDRGVLGSLHF	TGTGCCTCAGCAGAAGACAGGGGGGTTTTGGGATCCCTCCACTTT
.	TRBJ1-2	.	TRBV6-4	CASSPRGEDGYTF	TGTGCCAGCAGCCCCAGGGGCGAGGATGGCTACACCTTC
.	TRBJ2-7	.	TRBV30	CAWSRTVTEQYF	TGTGCCTGGAGTAGGACAGTGACCGAGCAGTACTTC
.	TRBJ2-3	TRBD2	TRBV7-3	CASSPSGVDTQYF	TGTGCCAGCAGCCCCAGCGGGGTAGATACGCAGTATTTT
.	TRBJ1-5	.	TRBV28	CASSSSQGGNQPQHF	TGTGCCAGCAGTTCCTCACAGGGTGGGAATCAGCCCCAGCATTTT
once	TRBJ2-4	.	TRBV30	CAWSTPLGGRSFGNIQYF	TGTGCCTGGAGTACACCCCTAGGGGGTCGGTCATTTGGAAACATTCAGTACTTC
.	TRBJ1-5	.	TRBV28	CASRGGTSFQPQHF	TGTGCCAGCAGGGGAGGTACGAGTTTTCAGCCCCAGCATTTT
.	TRBJ2-2	.	TRBV7-2	CASSPGWSGELFF	TGTGCCAGCAGCCCAGGCTGGTCCGGGGAGCTGTTTTTT